The next 9 T cell receptor beta chains were all read from a single sample in a study of early T cells in non-severe SARS-CoV-2 infection. Via MiXCR, TCRdb re-called the 5' RACE reads, giving one row per CDR3 protein. The repertoire includes roughly 43,000 distinct CDR3 sequences, roughly 5% of them detected once, and approximately 5.1% sits in the top ten. This material consisted of whole blood, taken at baseline. These receptor sequences come from an adult who was a healthcare worker with PCR-confirmed SARS-CoV-2 infection or an uninfected control (not recorded which).

This clonotype was picked up many times. V is TRBV9 and J is TRBJ2-1; D ambiguous. Germline CDR1 SGDLS, CDR2 YYNGEE. V dropped 0 bases and J dropped 9 bases, with 10 bases sitting between them. The CDR3 contains 13 residues. In nucleotides, the CDR3 is TGTGCCAGCAGCGTAGGAAGTGCCGGTGAGCAGTTCTTC. Amino acids: CASSVGSAGEQFF. Using reference TRBV9 and TRBJ2-1 for the parts outside the CDR3, the full variable domain is DSGVTQTPKHLITATGQRVTLRCSPRSGDLSVYWYQQSLDQGLQFLIQYYNGEERAKGNILERFSAQQFPDLHSELNLSSLELGDSALYFCASSVGSAGEQFFGPGTRLTVL.

V gene TRBV30 combines with J gene TRBJ2-5, with 7 bases identical to TRBD1. V shed 2 bases and J 5 bases; nucleotides not matched to a gene: 5. CDR3 length: 13 amino acids. CDR1 and CDR2 (germline): GTSNPN, SVGIG (reference sequence). The chain's CDR3 is CAWSRGRRETQYF. The CDR3 nucleotides read TGTGCCTGGAGTAGGGGGCGTAGGGAGACCCAGTACTTC.

Many counts were recorded for this clonotype. This rearrangement joins TRBV2 to TRBJ2-1; maybe TRBD2 (6 bases). CDR3 length: 14 amino acids. Per germline, CDR1 SNHLY and CDR2 FYNNEI. The germline V and J ends were trimmed by 7 bases and 2 bases, with 12 bases remaining between them. The CDR3 DNA follows: TGTGCCAGCATTCGGGAGTTCCCCTACAATGAGCAGTTCTTC. As protein: CASIREFPYNEQFF.

The chain employs TRBV10-2 and TRBJ2-1; TRBD2 might be the D (5 bases). Germline CDR1 is WSHSY and CDR2 is SAAADI. Trimming pared 6 bases from V and 6 bases from J, leaving 15 bases between. This CDR3 comprises 14 residues. CDR3 loop: CASRLPGGTNEQFF. The CDR3 bases are TGCGCCAGCAGGCTACCCGGAGGCACCAATGAGCAGTTCTTC.

This clonotype came up many times. The chain couples TRBV10-3 to TRBJ1-3, with TRBD1 matching 9 bases. CDR1 and CDR2 from the germline V gene are ENHRY and SYGVKD. CDR3 size: 15 residues. J was trimmed by 9 bases and V by 3 bases; bases with no gene match: 9. Here the CDR3 reads CAISDANRGRSTIYF. CDR3 DNA sequence: TGTGCCATCAGTGACGCGAACAGGGGGCGAAGCACCATATATTTT.

This clonotype was picked up many times. The chain carries TRBV20-1 and TRBJ2-5; 10 bases align to TRBD2. From germline, CDR1 is DFQATT and CDR2 SNEGSKA (reference sequence). The CDR3 length is 21 residues. V was clipped by 0 bases and J by 1 base; unmatched bases: 20. CDR3 DNA: TGCAGTGCTAGAGATGAGATTTTCCCACTAGCGGGACAAACCCCCCAAGAGACCCAGTACTTC. It encodes CSARDEIFPLAGQTPQETQYF.

This clonotype was seen repeatedly, ten times or more. The V gene is TRBV6-2 or TRBV6-3, the J gene TRBJ2-1; the D is unclear. The V gene lost 3 bases and the J gene lost 2 bases, with 8 bases spanning the gap. The germline CDR1 and CDR2 sequences are MNHEY and SVGEGT. The CDR3 is 14 amino acids. The DNA for the CDR3 is TGTGCCAGCAGTTATGAAGACACCTACAATGAGCAGTTCTTC. Translation gives CASSYEDTYNEQFF.

This clonotype has more than one count but fewer than ten. The chain carries TRBV20-1 and TRBJ2-1; 9 bases fit TRBD1. The CDR3 consists of 15 residues. Germline CDR1 and CDR2: DFQATT and SNEGSKA (reference sequence). Trimming cost V 0 bases and J 3 bases; bases outside gene matches: 3. The CDR3 DNA reads as TGCAGTGCTAGAGATATGGGACAGGGCTACAATGAGCAGTTCTTC. Translation: CSARDMGQGYNEQFF.

This clonotype came up many times. CDR3 residues: CASSPFGGSQETQYF. Here the CDR3 DNA reads TGTGCCAGCAGTCCCTTTGGTGGGTCCCAAGAGACCCAGTACTTC. The chain couples TRBV6-6 to TRBJ2-5, with D uncertain. CDR1 and CDR2 (germline): MNHNY, SVGAGI (reference sequence). The CDR3 runs 15 residues. V lost 5 bases, J lost 1 base, and 14 bases lay in between.